This TCR beta chain was recorded in a study of blood T cell repertoires in COVID-19. About the study: Acute-phase and convalescent COVID-19 samples originated in the United States, Italy and Spain. PBMCs, B-cell-depleted T cells, or T cells were the source of the cDNA or gDNA that made up the material.

In the original workflow: Reference gene primer amplification in the assay estimated nucleated cell counts. Profiled with immunoSEQ multiplex PCR; TCRdb holds only in-frame clones, not every one. V and J calls and clone size are copied from that table; D and trimming were computed from the DNA. The sample yields about 190,000 clones, about 85% seen once. This CDR3 contains 14 residues. V gave up 5 bases and J gave up 10 bases; unmatched junction bases: 8. CDR1 and CDR2 (germline): MNHEY, SMNVEV (reference sequence). The clonotype was recovered from a woman in her twenties or thirties with active or convalescent COVID-19. Sequencing used peripheral blood. The chain employs TRBV27 and TRBJ1-4; 9 positions agree with TRBD1. DNA of the CDR3: TGTGCCAGCAGTGGCCGGGACAGGGCGAGAAAACTGTTTTTT. This translates into CASSGRDRARKLFF.